These 12 T cell receptor beta chains originate from one sample sequenced in a study of T-cell memory formation after mild COVID-19. TCRdb redid the calling of the 5' RACE reads with MiXCR, one entry per CDR3 protein. The data contain 92,000 or so distinct CDR3 sequences, more than 13% of them singletons. Sequencing used PBMCs or a T cell subset sorted from them (not recorded which). These receptors all come from a man aged 18 to 29 who had mild COVID-19 (a few samples of this study predate the infection). Cell type and time point are not known.

A few counts support this clonotype. The chain carries TRBV5-1 and TRBJ2-1; D may be TRBD1 (6 bases). The germline V gene encodes CDR1 SGHRS and CDR2 YFSETQ. The CDR3 runs 14 residues. V gave up 7 bases and J gave up 5 bases, with 16 bases separating them. CDR3 sequence reads: CASGTTTLDNEQFF. The CDR3 DNA is TGCGCCAGCGGGACAACAACCTTGGACAATGAGCAGTTCTTC.

The chain employs TRBV7-9 and TRBJ2-1, with 7 positions matching TRBD1. The CDR3 is 14 amino acids. Germline V lookup: CDR1 SEHNR, CDR2 FQNEAQ (reference sequence). Unmatched junction bases numbered 9, after V lost 5 bases and J lost 8 bases. The CDR3 protein is CASSPRQGWDEQFF. CDR3 coding DNA: TGTGCCAGCAGCCCCCGACAGGGATGGGATGAGCAGTTCTTC.

CDR3 bases: TGTGCCAGCAGCCGCAGGGGGGACACCGGGGAGCTGTTTTTT. This translates into CASSRRGDTGELFF. The chain has TRBV12-3 or TRBV12-4 and TRBJ2-2, with a possible D match to TRBD1 (7 bases). This CDR3 region has 14 residues. Trimming stripped 6 bases from V and 3 bases from J, with 11 bases between.

The chain employs TRBV29-1 and TRBJ2-5, with 7 bases aligning to TRBD2. V trimming: 4 bases; J trimming: 1 base; junction bases outside the gene matches: 12. There are 16 residues in the CDR3. Germline V gives CDR1 SQVTM, CDR2 ANQGSEA. CDR3 nucleotide sequence: TGCAGCGTTGTAAAGTTGGCTAGCGGTCTCCAAGAGACCCAGTACTTC. Its translation is CSVVKLASGLQETQYF.

J is TRBJ2-3 and V is TRBV4-1, with D perhaps TRBD1 (6 bases). V shed 3 bases and J shed 2 bases, with 18 bases lying between them. The CDR3 loop spans 17 amino acids. CDR1 and CDR2 from the germline V gene are MGHRA and YSYEKL. The CDR3 coding sequence is TGCGCCAGCAGCCACACATACAGGGCGGGCGACACAGATACGCAGTATTTT. This sequence encodes CASSHTYRAGDTDTQYF.

This clonotype was detected a few times. The CDR3 here is CSARDLLAGRLNEQFF. The CDR3 DNA sequence: TGCAGTGCTAGAGATCTGCTAGCGGGGAGGCTCAATGAGCAGTTCTTC. The chain carries TRBV20-1 and TRBJ2-1; TRBD2 agrees at 9 bases. The CDR3 runs 16 residues. The V segment lost 0 bases and the J segment 6 bases; nucleotides outside the gene matches: 9. The germline CDR1 and CDR2 sequences are DFQATT and SNEGSKA (reference sequence).

This clonotype was found many times. The chain employs TRBV10-3 and TRBJ2-2; 7 bases line up with TRBD1. Trimming took 6 bases from V and 0 from J; bases not matched to a gene: 4. Germline V gene sequence: CDR1 ENHRY, CDR2 SYGVKD. This CDR3 comprises 15 residues. This chain's CDR3 is CAISLTGPNTGELFF. The DNA for the CDR3 is TGTGCCATCAGCCTGACAGGGCCGAACACCGGGGAGCTGTTTTTT.

CDR3 sequence reads: CASSLVGRAYEQYF. The DNA for the CDR3 is TGTGCCAGCAGTTTAGTCGGCAGGGCCTACGAGCAGTACTTC. The chain is built from TRBV27 and TRBJ2-7; possible D gene TRBD1, 5 bases. The germline CDR1 and CDR2 sequences are MNHEY and SMNVEV (reference sequence). Trimming shortened V by 2 bases and J by 2 bases, and 10 bases separated the two germline ends. The CDR3 has 14 amino acids.

The chain links TRBV7-2 to TRBJ2-7; 11 bases match TRBD1. CDR1 and CDR2 (germline): SGHTA, FQGNSA. CDR3 length: 15 residues. Trimming at V came to 2 bases and at J to 4 bases, leaving 4 bases not matched to a gene. CDR3 sequence: CASSLYGTGGYEQYV. CDR3 nucleotides: TGTGCCAGCAGCTTATATGGGACAGGGGGGTACGAGCAGTACGTC.

The chain couples TRBV6-1 to TRBJ2-7; D is unclear. This CDR3 spans 14 amino acids. The germline V gene encodes CDR1 MNHNS and CDR2 SASEGT. V gave up 5 bases and J gave up 2 bases, with 13 bases separating them. The CDR3 loop reads CASSYDRVAYEQYV. In DNA, the CDR3 is TGTGCCAGCAGTTATGACCGGGTCGCCTACGAGCAGTACGTC.

V is TRBV11-1 and J is TRBJ2-7, with 8 bases matching TRBD2. V was pared by 6 bases and J by 5 bases, with 6 bases of the junction left unmatched. This CDR3 spans 13 amino acids. Germline loops: CDR1 SGHAT, CDR2 FQDESV (reference sequence). CDR3 coding DNA: TGTGCCAGCAGGCTCGCGGGGGGCCACGAGCAGTACTTC. Residues: CASRLAGGHEQYF. Complete variable domain (other parts from reference TRBV11-1 and TRBJ2-7): EAEVAQSPRYKITEKSQAVAFWCDPISGHATLYWYRQILGQGPELLVQFQDESVVDDSQLPKDRFSAERLKGVDSTLKIQPAELGDSAMYLCASRLAGGHEQYFGPGTRLTVT.

This chain uses TRBV30 with TRBJ1-5, with D maybe TRBD1 (5 bases). The CDR3 is 12 amino acids. Germline V gene data show CDR1 as GTSNPN and CDR2 as SVGIG (reference sequence). Trimming pared 8 bases from V and 1 base from J, leaving 9 bases between. This CDR3 is CAAGGSNQPQHF. The CDR3 nucleotides are TGTGCCGCCGGGGGGAGCAATCAGCCCCAGCATTTT.